The source of this T cell receptor (beta chain) is a study of tumor-infiltrating lymphocytes in oesophageal squamous cell carcinoma. In TCRdb, the PCR reads were re-called with MiXCR into one record per CDR3 protein. The sample shows under 20,000 distinct CDR3 sequences, around 43% of them seen only once. This clonotype is labeled medium-sized. The sample comprised blood. The clonotype was recovered from a male donor with esophageal squamous cell carcinoma.

The CDR3 DNA is TGTGCCAGCAGCTCACAGGGAGCGAACACAGCAGATACGCAGTATTTT. Translating gives CASSSQGANTADTQYF. J is TRBJ2-3 and V is TRBV11-2; tentatively, D is TRBD1 (6 bases). Germline lookup yields CDR1 SGHAT and CDR2 FQNNGV. The CDR3 loop spans 16 amino acids. Trimming shortened V by 4 bases and J by 4 bases, and 18 bases separated the two germline ends.